The following is a TCR beta chain sequence with its context. What it binds is unknown. The sample belongs to a study of cytomegalovirus exposure and HLA in healthy donors. General observations from the study: In a later analysis, an Asian-associated ancestry cluster reportedly showed fewer N-insertions than the 666-donor mean. Cytomegalovirus status was reportedly diagnosed by the classifier with high specificity and sensitivity.

The PCR employed 60 Vbeta primers together with 13 Jbeta primers. Only in-frame clones appear in the TCRdb table, and some are missing; sequencing was by immunoSEQ multiplex PCR. The repertoire holds under 200,000 clones, with over 60% as singletons. The CDR3 totals 14 residues. Germline CDR1 is SQVTM and CDR2 is ANQGSEA. V was pared by 3 bases and J by 0 bases, with 11 bases between. The J gene is TRBJ1-1, the V gene TRBV29-1; D unclear. The sequenced sample consisted of PBMCs. The sequence was collected from a woman aged 25 to 39 in good health and CMV-seronegative. The CDR3 DNA is TGCAGCGTTGATATAATGTCGGTGAACACTGAAGCTTTCTTT. Residues: CSVDIMSVNTEAFF.